These 19 T cell receptor beta chains originate from one sample sequenced in a study of T-cell memory formation after mild COVID-19. TCRdb analysed the 5' RACE reads with MiXCR anew, one entry per CDR3 protein. The table records under 60,000 distinct CDR3 sequences, over 8.5% of them present only once. The sample was PBMCs or a T cell subset sorted from them (not recorded which). The receptors originated from an adult woman who had mild COVID-19 (a few samples of this study predate the infection). Cell type and time point are not known.

In this sample, this clonotype turned up a few times. This chain connects TRBV5-1 to TRBJ2-4; 8 nucleotides match TRBD1. Germline CDR1 SGHRS, CDR2 YFSETQ. V was pared by 4 bases and J by 8 bases, with 8 bases of the junction left unmatched. The CDR3 runs to 14 residues. This CDR3 is CASSPTGEKDIQYF. DNA for the CDR3: TGCGCCAGCAGCCCGACAGGGGAGAAGGACATTCAGTACTTC.

This clonotype has ten or more counts. This chain connects TRBV18 to TRBJ2-6; D is possibly TRBD1 (6 bases). The CDR3 is 14 amino acids. Germline V lookup: CDR1 KGHSH, CDR2 LQKENI. The germline V and J ends were trimmed by 4 bases and 2 bases, with 6 bases remaining between them. CDR3 nucleotides: TGTGCCAGCTCACAGGGGGCTGGGGCCAACGTCCTGACTTTC. Its protein is CASSQGAGANVLTF.

Only a few counts were recorded for this clonotype. This chain uses TRBV5-5 with TRBJ1-1; tentative D call: TRBD1 (5 bases). Germline V gives CDR1 SGHKS, CDR2 YYEKEE (reference sequence). The CDR3 covers 14 residues. The ends were cut back, 0 bases at V and 0 bases at J, with 6 bases in the middle. This CDR3 reads CASSLGGLNTEAFF. CDR3 coding DNA: TGTGCCAGCAGCTTGGGGGGCCTGAACACTGAAGCTTTCTTT.

This clonotype was seen at least ten times. CDR3 nucleotides: TGTGCCATCAGTGAACGGGGACCCCCCACAGATACGCAGTATTTT. It yields the protein CAISERGPPTDTQYF. This chain joins TRBV10-3 and TRBJ2-3; D tentatively reads TRBD1 or TRBD2 (5 bases each). V lost 3 bases to trimming and J lost 2 bases, with 12 bases between them. The CDR3 is 15 residues long. Germline CDR1 reads ENHRY; CDR2 reads SYGVKD.

The rearrangement uses TRBV7-9 and TRBJ2-7; D gene ambiguous. This CDR3 has 12 residues. V was clipped by 4 bases and J by 3 bases, with 7 bases between them. Germline V gives CDR1 SEHNR, CDR2 FQNEAQ (reference sequence). The CDR3 reads CASSSDLYEQYF. The DNA for the CDR3 is TGTGCCAGCAGCTCGGATCTCTACGAGCAGTACTTC. Using reference TRBV7-9 and TRBJ2-7 for the parts outside the CDR3, the full variable domain is DTGVSQNPRHKITKRGQNVTFRCDPISEHNRLYWYRQTLGQGPEFLTYFQNEAQLEKSRLLSDRFSAERPKGSFSTLEIQRTEQGDSAMYLCASSSDLYEQYFGPGTRLTVT.

The chain uses TRBV18 and TRBJ2-1, with TRBD2 matching 7 bases. Germline loops: CDR1 KGHSH, CDR2 LQKENI. CDR3 size: 15 residues. Unmatched junction bases numbered 7, after V lost 3 bases and J lost 5 bases. CDR3 nucleotides: TGTGCCAGCTCACCCAGCGGGAAGAAGAACAATGAGCAGTTCTTC. This encodes CASSPSGKKNNEQFF.

This clonotype was counted a few times. V usage is TRBV19 and J usage is TRBJ2-7; either TRBD1 or TRBD2 may fit D (5 bases each). The germline gives CDR1 LNHDA, CDR2 SQIVND (reference sequence). CDR3 size: 13 residues. V shed 3 bases and J shed 8 bases, with 14 bases lying between them. The CDR3 DNA is TGTGCCAGTAGTATGAGAGGGGTCCCAAAGCAGTACTTC. Translated, it gives CASSMRGVPKQYF.

The sample holds a few counts of this clonotype. This chain joins TRBV4-2 and TRBJ2-3; possible D gene TRBD1, 6 bases. The germline CDR1 and CDR2 sequences are LGHNA and YNFKEQ. V was trimmed by 4 bases and J by 2 bases, leaving 10 bases between them. The CDR3 has 14 residues. The CDR3 DNA reads as TGTGCCAGCAGCCTACTGGGGGCCACAGATACGCAGTATTTT. The encoded protein is CASSLLGATDTQYF.

The chain combines TRBV7-8 with TRBJ2-7; the match to TRBD2 covers 10 bases. Germline V gene sequence: CDR1 SGHVS, CDR2 FQNEAQ. This CDR3 spans 14 amino acids. J gave up 5 bases and V 5 bases, and 6 bases lay outside the gene matches. The CDR3 DNA is TGTGCCAGCAGCCGGATAGCGGGGGGCGACGAGCAGTACTTC. Its protein product is CASSRIAGGDEQYF.

This sequence joins TRBV12-3 or TRBV12-4 and TRBJ2-3; 11 bases fit TRBD2. This CDR3 is 15 amino acids long. V gave up 7 bases and J gave up 3 bases; unmatched junction bases: 6. CDR3 amino acids: CASTLAGGSTDTQYF. The CDR3 region has the DNA TGTGCCAGCACTCTAGCGGGAGGATCTACAGATACGCAGTATTTT.

This clonotype came up many times. The chain employs TRBV11-3 and TRBJ1-2; TRBD1 matches 9 bases. The CDR3 spans 16 residues. The V gene's germline CDR1 is SGHNT and CDR2 YENEEA. V trimming: 0 bases; J trimming: 4 bases; junction bases outside the gene matches: 6. The CDR3 DNA sequence: TGTGCCAGCAGCTTAGAGATGACAGGGGGGATCTATGGCTACACCTTC. This encodes CASSLEMTGGIYGYTF.

The chain links TRBV2 to TRBJ2-5; 7 nucleotides agree with TRBD1. This CDR3 has 11 residues. V shed 8 bases, J shed 8 bases, and the junction held 5 bases outside the gene matches. CDR1 and CDR2 (germline): SNHLY, FYNNEI. The CDR3 coding sequence is TGTGCCAGCGGCCCAGGGGGAACCCAGTACTTC. Translating it yields CASGPGGTQYF. The variable domain in full, with the rest retrieved from reference TRBV2 and TRBJ2-5, is EPEVTQTPSHQVTQMGQEVILRCVPISNHLYFYWYRQILGQKVEFLVSFYNNEISEKSEIFDDQFSVERPDGSNFTLKIRSTKLEDSAMYFCASGPGGTQYFGPGTRLLVL.

V and J are TRBV5-1 and TRBJ1-4; no clear D. This CDR3 has 17 amino acids. Germline loops: CDR1 SGHRS, CDR2 YFSETQ. V lost 2 bases to trimming and J lost 0 bases, with 14 bases between them. The CDR3 nucleotides are TGCGCCAGCAGCTTCGCCGCTCTCGTAACAACTAATGAAAAACTGTTTTTT. Translation gives CASSFAALVTTNEKLFF.

The chain links TRBV5-1 to TRBJ2-2; a possible D gene is TRBD1 (5 bases). The CDR3 runs 15 residues. The V end lost 2 bases, the J end lost 0 bases, and 8 bases lay between the germline ends. CDR1 and CDR2 from the germline V gene are SGHRS and YFSETQ. The DNA for the CDR3 is TGCGCCAGCAGCTTACAGGTCGCGAACACCGGGGAGCTGTTTTTT. Its protein product is CASSLQVANTGELFF. Combining the CDR3 with reference TRBV5-1 and TRBJ2-2 gives the whole variable domain KAGVTQTPRYLIKTRGQQVTLSCSPISGHRSVSWYQQTPGQGLQFLFEYFSETQRNKGNFPGRFSGRQFSNSRSEMNVSTLELGDSALYLCASSLQVANTGELFFGEGSRLTVL.

This clonotype was counted many times. The chain is built from TRBV5-4 and TRBJ1-2; a possible D gene is TRBD1 (6 bases). Germline V lookup: CDR1 SGHNT, CDR2 YYREEE (reference sequence). The CDR3 loop spans 14 amino acids. Between the trimmed V and J ends, which lost 0 bases and 5 bases, there was a span of 11 bases. The CDR3 DNA reads TGTGCCAGCAGCTTGGAGGGGGTCCTATATGGCTACACCTTC. Protein product: CASSLEGVLYGYTF.

J is TRBJ2-7 and V is TRBV20-1; D call uncertain. This CDR3 has 15 amino acids. CDR1 and CDR2 (germline): DFQATT, SNEGSKA (reference sequence). The V and J ends lost 3 bases and 3 bases respectively, with 18 bases between them. DNA for the CDR3: TGCAGTGCTAGGGCCTGGCGTTTGGAGAGCTACGAGCAGTACTTC. Its translation is CSARAWRLESYEQYF.

This clonotype was recorded at least ten times. The chain links TRBV7-3 to TRBJ2-6; D uncertain. The CDR3 has 15 residues. V shed 5 bases and J shed 1 base, with 9 bases lying between them. Germline V gene data show CDR1 as SGHTA and CDR2 as FQGTGA. The CDR3 is CASSSRASGANVLTF. The CDR3 nucleotides are TGTGCCAGCAGCAGCAGAGCGTCTGGGGCCAACGTCCTGACTTTC.

The chain has TRBV7-8 and TRBJ1-1, with TRBD1 as a possible D gene (6 bases). The CDR3 has 14 residues. Trimming pared 6 bases from V and 5 bases from J, leaving 16 bases between. Germline lookup yields CDR1 SGHVS and CDR2 FQNEAQ. This CDR3 is CASSSTGGWTEAFF. CDR3 sequence (DNA): TGTGCCAGCAGTTCCACGGGGGGCTGGACTGAAGCTTTCTTT.

This clonotype was seen at least ten times. V usage is TRBV7-8 and J usage is TRBJ1-2; D ambiguous. Trimming pared 2 bases from V and 6 bases from J, leaving 19 bases between. The germline CDR1 and CDR2 sequences are SGHVS and FQNEAQ. The length of the CDR3 is 16 residues. This CDR3 is CASSLISRGSGDGYTF. The DNA of the CDR3 is TGTGCCAGCAGCTTAATATCTAGAGGGTCGGGTGATGGCTACACCTTC.